The rows below give T cell receptor beta chains drawn from one sample of a study of tumor-infiltrating lymphocytes in primary liver carcinoma. MiXCR was run by TCRdb on the multiplex PCR reads, yielding one entry per CDR3 protein. The sample carries 300,000 to 400,000 distinct CDR3 sequences, 65% recorded once. Sequencing input: peripheral blood. The receptors were gathered from a man between 35 and 55 years old with primary liver carcinoma and hepatitis B virus infection. Both conserved end residues are part of each CDR3. A D gene is named only where the DNA matches it firmly. Size is omitted from some rows. Given values are once, few, many or a class for expanded clones.

-	TRBJ2-1	TRBD2	TRBV4-2	TGTGCCAGCAGCCAAGCGGTAGCGGGGGCCCCCTACAATGAGCAGTTCTTC	CASSQAVAGAPYNEQFF
many	TRBJ2-1	TRBD2	TRBV6-1	TGTGCCAGCAGAGGGGGACTAGCGGGGCTTTATGAGCAGTTCTTC	CASRGGLAGLYEQFF
-	TRBJ2-2	-	TRBV30	TGTGCCCAGTCTATCGGACTCTCACCGAACACCGGGGAGCTGTTTTTT	CAQSIGLSPNTGELFF
-	TRBJ1-6	TRBD1	TRBV11-1	TGCACCAGCAGCATCGACAGGGGGCATAATTCACCCCTCCACTTT	CTSSIDRGHNSPLHF
few	TRBJ1-1	TRBD1	TRBV12-3/TRBV12-4	TGTGCCGGCAGTTTGATAGGGGGCGGTGAAGCTTTCTTT	CAGSLIGGGEAFF
few	TRBJ2-5	-	TRBV5-6	TGTGCCAGCAGTGGGGGCCAGGGCGGGGAGACCCAGTACTTC	CASSGGQGGETQYF
-	TRBJ2-3	-	TRBV5-4	TGTGGCAGCACCTCCTTCGTAGCTTCCACAGATACGCAGTATTTT	CGSTSFVASTDTQYF
-	TRBJ2-1	-	TRBV7-9	TGTGCCAGCAGCCCAATGGACACCTATAAGCAGTTCTTC	CASSPMDTYKQFF
-	TRBJ2-6	-	TRBV5-6	TGTGCCAGCAGCTTGCCAGTGGACTTCTCTGGGGCCAACGTCCTGACTTTC	CASSLPVDFSGANVLTF
-	TRBJ2-1	-	TRBV6-5	TGTGCCAGCAGTTTCAGAAGCGAGGCCCCCAATGAGCAGTTCTTC	CASSFRSEAPNEQFF
-	TRBJ2-2	-	TRBV4-1	TGCGCCAGCAGCCAAGAGGGGTGGGGGACCGGGGGGCTGTTTTTT	CASSQEGWGTGGLFF
many	TRBJ1-5	-	TRBV10-3	TGTGCCATCAGTGAGTCGAAAGGGGAAAGCAATCAGCCCCAGCATTTT	CAISESKGESNQPQHF
-	TRBJ1-4	-	TRBV14	TGTGCCAGCAGCCAGACCCCTTCCCCGGAAAAACTGTTTTTT	CASSQTPSPEKLFF
-	TRBJ2-3	TRBD2	TRBV5-1	TGCGCCAGCAGCTTGGATACTAGCGGGAGTGCGGCAGATACGCAGTATTTT	CASSLDTSGSAADTQYF
medium-sized	TRBJ2-6	TRBD1	TRBV6-5	TGTGCCAGCACTTCGACAGGGGCGTTCTCTGGGGCCAACGTCCTGACTTTC	CASTSTGAFSGANVLTF
-	TRBJ2-7	-	TRBV28	TGTGCCAGCCATAGGGAGGCGACCTACGAGCAGTACTTC	CASHREATYEQYF
-	TRBJ2-7	TRBD2	TRBV5-1	TGCGCCAGCAAGGAGACTAGCGGGACCGAGCAGTACTTC	CASKETSGTEQYF
-	TRBJ1-3	-	TRBV5-4	TGTGCCAGCAGCTCCTTCGGCGGGGGACCAACACTGAGCTCTGGAAGCACCATATATTTT	CASSSFGGGPTLSSGSTIYF
-	TRBJ1-3	TRBD1	TRBV5-8	TGTGCCAGCAGCCTCGAGACAGGGAGGAACACCATATATTTT	CASSLETGRNTIYF
few	TRBJ2-1	-	TRBV28	TGTGCCACCAGTTTAGCAGCAGCCAATGAGCAGTTCTTC	CATSLAAANEQFF
many	TRBJ2-3	TRBD2	TRBV6-1	TGTGCCAGCAGTGGGGTGAGCGGGAGGGCCGCAGGAGATACGCAGTATTTT	CASSGVSGRAAGDTQYF
-	TRBJ1-1	-	TRBV28	TGTGCCAGCAGCTCACAATCATTGGGGAACACTGAAGCTTTCTTT	CASSSQSLGNTEAFF
-	TRBJ2-2	TRBD2	TRBV13	TGTGCCAGCAGCCCAAGAGCTAGCGGGAGTAGTATTTGGAACACCGGAGAGCTGTTTTTT	CASSPRASGSSIWNTGELFF
once	TRBJ2-7	TRBD1	TRBV20-1	TGCAGTGCTAGAGAACAGGGGGGCCACGAGCAGTACTTC	CSAREQGGHEQYF
-	TRBJ1-4	-	TRBV20-1	TGCAGTGCTGGGGTCGGGGCTGAAGGTGGAAAACTGTTTTTT	CSAGVGAEGGKLFF
-	TRBJ1-1	-	TRBV11-2	TGTGCCAGCAGCCAGGGTGCGGCGGGCAAAAGTGACACTGAGGCTTTCTTT	CASSQGAAGKSDTEAFF
-	TRBJ2-6	-	TRBV5-1	TGCGCCAGCAGCTTGGAGGGGGGCGCTGGGGCCAACGTCCTGACTTTC	CASSLEGGAGANVLTF
many	TRBJ2-1	TRBD2	TRBV5-4	TGTGCCAGCAGCCCTATAGCGGGAGACCCGGGGAATGAGCAGTTCTTC	CASSPIAGDPGNEQFF
many	TRBJ2-7	TRBD1	TRBV4-2	TGTGCCAGCAGCCAGGACAGGGGGCTGGTCGAGCAGTACTTC	CASSQDRGLVEQYF
few	TRBJ2-1	-	TRBV6-6	TGTGCCGGCAGTTACGGGGTGAATGAGCAGTTCTTC	CAGSYGVNEQFF
many	TRBJ2-1	TRBD2	TRBV12-3/TRBV12-4	TGTGCCAGCAGTCTCGGGACTAGGGGACTCAATGAGCAGTTCTTC	CASSLGTRGLNEQFF
many	TRBJ2-1	TRBD2	TRBV29-1	TGCAGCGCCTCAGCGGGAGGGCCGAGTGAGCAGTTCTTC	CSASAGGPSEQFF
-	TRBJ2-1	-	TRBV11-1	TGTGCCAGCAACAACTCTAGTTCATCCTACAATGAGCAGTTCTTC	CASNNSSSSYNEQFF
-	TRBJ1-4	-	TRBV12-3/TRBV12-4	TGTGCCAGCAGTTTGGGATTTCGTGGAAAACTTTTTTTT	CASSLGFRGKLFF
few	TRBJ2-1	-	TRBV12-5	TGTGCTAGTGGTTTGGTACGGGACGGAAGGTCCTCCTACAATGAGCAGTTCTTC	CASGLVRDGRSSYNEQFF
-	TRBJ1-5	TRBD1	TRBV19	TGTGCCAGTAGTATTATGAGGACAGGGGGCGCGAGCAATCAGCCCCAGCATTTT	CASSIMRTGGASNQPQHF
-	TRBJ1-2	TRBD1	TRBV12-5	TGTGCTAGTGGTTTGGTTGAGGGGGCTGTTGCCTATGGCTACACCTTC	CASGLVEGAVAYGYTF
-	TRBJ2-2	-	TRBV12-3/TRBV12-4	TGTGCCAGCGGTTTAGTGTCCAACCCTGGCGGGGAGCTGTTTTTT	CASGLVSNPGGELFF
few	TRBJ1-2	-	TRBV6-1	TGTGCCAGCTGCGAACTTGACCGGTGCTATGGCTACACCTTC	CASCELDRCYGYTF
-	TRBJ2-1	-	TRBV29-1	TGCAGCATCTCCTCCTACGATGAGCAGTTCTTC	CSISSYDEQFF
-	TRBJ2-7	-	TRBV11-1	TGTGCCAGCAGCGTGGCAGACGAGCAGTACTTC	CASSVADEQYF
many	TRBJ2-5	-	TRBV6-5	TGTGCCAGCAGTACTCCCAGCGGTACAAAGACCCAGTACTTC	CASSTPSGTKTQYF
-	TRBJ2-2	-	TRBV9	TGTGCCAGCAGCGTAACGCCCGGGGAGCTGTTTTTT	CASSVTPGELFF
many	TRBJ2-5	-	TRBV12-3/TRBV12-4	TGTGCCAGCAGTTTGGGGGCAGAGACCCAGTACTTC	CASSLGAETQYF
few	TRBJ2-1	-	TRBV11-2	TGTGCCAGCAGCTCCTCCCCAGCCTACAATGAGCAGTTCTTC	CASSSSPAYNEQFF
-	TRBJ2-5	-	TRBV29-1	TGCGGCGAGCGAACATGGGGAGAGACCCTGTACTTC	CGERTWGETLYF
-	TRBJ2-1	TRBD2	TRBV7-9	TGTGCCAGCAGCTTAGTAGCGGGTTTTAATGAGCAGTTCTTC	CASSLVAGFNEQFF
once	TRBJ1-1	TRBD1	TRBV5-1	TGCGCCAGCGGTCGACAGGGGAGCGCTGAAGCTTTCTTT	CASGRQGSAEAFF
-	TRBJ1-1	-	TRBV11-2	TGTGTCAACGGCTTAGTCCGCCAAACTGAAGCTTTCTTT	CVNGLVRQTEAFF
-	TRBJ1-5	-	TRBV30	TGTGCCTGGCAGCGGGACGGCAGCAATCAGCCCCAGCATTTT	CAWQRDGSNQPQHF
-	TRBJ1-1	TRBD1	TRBV6-1	TGTGCCACCAGTGAAGGGGTCAGGGGGATGGGGACTGAAGCTTTCTTT	CATSEGVRGMGTEAFF
-	TRBJ2-7	-	TRBV6-6	TGTGCCAGCAGTTACTTACACGCCTACGAGCAGTACTTC	CASSYLHAYEQYF
-	TRBJ2-5	-	TRBV11-1	TGTGTCAGCAGCTTAGCCTCGGCAAGCCAAGAGACCCAGTACTTC	CVSSLASASQETQYF
once	TRBJ2-1	-	TRBV11-2	TGTGCCAGCAGCTTAGATAATGAACAGTCCTTC	CASSLDNEQSF
-	TRBJ2-3	TRBD1	TRBV30	TGTGCCTGGGACAGGGGGCAAGTAGATACGCAGTATTTT	CAWDRGQVDTQYF
-	TRBJ1-1	-	TRBV28	TGTGCCACCGGCTTGCGGGCCATGAACACTGAAGCTTTCTTT	CATGLRAMNTEAFF
-	TRBJ2-5	TRBD1	TRBV5-4	TGTGCCAGCAGCTTGACAGGGGGCGAGACCCAGCACTTC	CASSLTGGETQHF
-	TRBJ1-5	-	TRBV5-1	TGCGCCAGCAGTCCGGAGGCCCAGGGCCAGCCCCAGCATTTT	CASSPEAQGQPQHF
-	TRBJ1-5	-	TRBV6-1	TGTGCCAGTATACCCGGACAGAATAGCAATCAGCCCCAGCCTTTT	CASIPGQNSNQPQPF